This T cell receptor beta chain is from a study of cytomegalovirus exposure and HLA in healthy donors. General study findings and limits: A later analysis reportedly identified an Asian-associated ancestry cluster as carrying fewer N-insertions than the approximately 670-donor mean. Within an earlier analysis, most TCR beta V segments proved productive either about 90% or about 30% of the time.

The V segment lost 5 bases and the J segment 2 bases; nucleotides outside the gene matches: 7. The CDR3 sequence is 15 residues long. Germline V lookup: CDR1 MDHEN, CDR2 SYDVKM. Concerning this clone: The antigen is unknown.

The PCR employed 60 Vbeta primers together with 13 Jbeta primers. TCRdb's copy holds only in-frame clones and misses some; the assay was immunoSEQ multiplex PCR. The repertoire has under 200,000 clones, around 68% of them found once; the top ten carry less than 1.5%. Material: PBMCs. V gene TRBV28 combines with J gene TRBJ2-5, with 8 bases lining up with TRBD2. The sequence was collected from a man over 45 in good health and CMV-seronegative. The CDR3 reads CASSRGGLSQETQYF. The CDR3 nucleotides are TGTGCCAGCAGTCGGGGGGGATTGAGTCAAGAGACCCAGTACTTC.